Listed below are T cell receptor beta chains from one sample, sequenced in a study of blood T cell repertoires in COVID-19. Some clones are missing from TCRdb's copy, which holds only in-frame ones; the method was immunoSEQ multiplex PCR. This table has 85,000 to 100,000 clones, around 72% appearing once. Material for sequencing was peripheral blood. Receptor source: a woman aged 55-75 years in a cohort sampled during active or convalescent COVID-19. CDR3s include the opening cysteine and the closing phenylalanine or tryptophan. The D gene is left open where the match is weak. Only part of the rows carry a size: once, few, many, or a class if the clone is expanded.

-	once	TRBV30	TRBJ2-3	CAWSTGMSTDTQYF	TGTGCCTGGAGCACAGGGATGTCCACAGATACGCAGTATTTT
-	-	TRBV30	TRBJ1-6	CAWSALSQHNSPLHF	TGTGCCTGGAGTGCCTTATCACAGCATAATTCACCCCTCCACTTT
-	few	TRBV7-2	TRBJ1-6	CASSDRRRNNSPLHF	TGTGCCAGCAGCGACAGGCGCAGGAACAATTCACCCCTCCACTTT
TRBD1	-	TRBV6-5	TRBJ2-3	CASSRGQGTDTQYF	TGTGCCAGCAGCCGGGGACAGGGCACAGATACGCAGTATTTT
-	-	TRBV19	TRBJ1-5	CASTSYGGMSNQPQHF	TGTGCCAGTACCTCATACGGGGGGATGAGCAATCAGCCCCAGCATTTT
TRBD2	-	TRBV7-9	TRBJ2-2	CASRRVAGNTGELFF	TGTGCCAGCAGGCGTGTAGCGGGGAACACCGGGGAGCTGTTTTTT
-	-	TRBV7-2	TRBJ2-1	CASSLGDTPYNEQFF	TGTGCCAGCAGCTTAGGGGACACCCCCTACAATGAGCAGTTCTTC
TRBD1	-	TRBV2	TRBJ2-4	CASSEGQGGRNIQYF	TGTGCCAGCAGTGAGGGACAGGGGGGCAGAAACATTCAGTACTTC
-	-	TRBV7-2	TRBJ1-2	CASSIRAGLYGYTF	TGTGCCAGCAGCATCAGAGCGGGACTCTATGGCTACACCTTC
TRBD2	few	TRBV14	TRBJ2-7	CASSRSGDYIYEQYF	TGTGCCAGCAGCCGTAGCGGGGACTACATATACGAGCAGTACTTC
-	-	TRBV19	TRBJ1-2	CASSQSRGYGYTF	TGTGCCAGTAGTCAGTCCAGGGGATATGGCTACACCTTC
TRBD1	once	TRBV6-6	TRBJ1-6	CASSTGQGNSPLHF	TGTGCCAGCAGTACCGGACAGGGGAATTCACCCCTCCACTTT
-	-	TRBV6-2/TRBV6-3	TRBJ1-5	CASSYGQNSNQPQHF	TGTGCCAGCAGTTATGGACAGAATAGCAATCAGCCCCAGCATTTT
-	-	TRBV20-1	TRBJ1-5	CSASYGINQPQHF	TGCAGTGCTAGTTACGGGATCAATCAGCCCCAGCATTTT
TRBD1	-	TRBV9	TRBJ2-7	CASSPRDRDYEQYF	TGTGCCAGCAGCCCCCGGGACAGGGACTACGAGCAGTACTTC
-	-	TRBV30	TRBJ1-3	CAWGTGNTIYF	TGTGCCTGGGGGACAGGAAACACCATATATTTT
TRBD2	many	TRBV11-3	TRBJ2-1	CASSLRDSGGAGSYEQFF	TGTGCCAGCAGCTTACGGGATAGCGGGGGGGCTGGAAGCTATGAGCAGTTCTTC
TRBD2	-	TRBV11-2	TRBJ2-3	CASSLVGGKSTDTQYF	TGTGCCAGCAGCTTAGTGGGGGGGAAAAGCACAGATACGCAGTATTTT
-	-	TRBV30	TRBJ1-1	CAWSPRNTEAFF	TGTGCCTGGAGTCCGAGGAACACTGAAGCTTTCTTT
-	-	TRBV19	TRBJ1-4	CASKNRASGGEKLFF	TGTGCCAGTAAAAACCGGGCCAGTGGAGGCGAAAAACTGTTTTTT